The 3 T cell receptor beta chains below all came from one sample that was sequenced in a study of T-cell memory formation after mild COVID-19. A single record per CDR3 protein comes from TCRdb applying MiXCR to the 5' RACE reads. The table lists 200,000 to 250,000 distinct CDR3 sequences, around 15% of them singletons. The source material was PBMCs or a T cell subset sorted from them (not recorded which). Every receptor here comes from a man between 18 and 29 years old who had mild COVID-19 (a few samples of this study predate the infection). Cell type and time point are not known.

This chain uses TRBV11-2 with TRBJ2-1; 9 bases line up with TRBD2. Unmatched junction bases numbered 6, after V lost 5 bases and J lost 4 bases. The length of the CDR3 is 15 residues. The germline V gene has CDR1 SGHAT and CDR2 FQNNGV. The CDR3 region is CASSVAGAGYNEQFF. Here the CDR3 DNA reads TGTGCCAGCAGCGTAGCGGGGGCCGGGTACAATGAGCAGTTCTTC. The full variable domain, rest sourced from reference TRBV11-2 and TRBJ2-1, is EAGVAQSPRYKIIEKRQSVAFWCNPISGHATLYWYQQILGQGPKLLIQFQNNGVVDDSQLPKDRFSAERLKGVDSTLKIQPAKLEDSAVYLCASSVAGAGYNEQFFGPGTRLTVL.

CDR3 nucleotide sequence: TGTGCCAGCAGGGAGGGGGCAGGGTACAATGAGCAGTTCTTC. It translates to CASREGAGYNEQFF. V gene TRBV25-1 combines with J gene TRBJ2-1; D is perhaps TRBD1 (7 bases). The CDR3 spans 14 residues. Germline-derived CDR1 and CDR2 are MGHDK and SYGVNS. V was shortened by 6 bases and J by 4 bases, with 13 bases between the two germline ends.

The rearrangement uses TRBV30 and TRBJ2-2; tentatively, D is TRBD1 (6 bases). Deletions cut 4 bases from V and 6 bases from J, with 9 bases between. CDR3 size: 12 residues. Germline values: CDR1 GTSNPN, CDR2 SVGIG (reference sequence). CDR3 region: CAWTRGPGELFF. CDR3 in DNA: TGTGCCTGGACCAGGGGCCCCGGGGAGCTGTTTTTT.